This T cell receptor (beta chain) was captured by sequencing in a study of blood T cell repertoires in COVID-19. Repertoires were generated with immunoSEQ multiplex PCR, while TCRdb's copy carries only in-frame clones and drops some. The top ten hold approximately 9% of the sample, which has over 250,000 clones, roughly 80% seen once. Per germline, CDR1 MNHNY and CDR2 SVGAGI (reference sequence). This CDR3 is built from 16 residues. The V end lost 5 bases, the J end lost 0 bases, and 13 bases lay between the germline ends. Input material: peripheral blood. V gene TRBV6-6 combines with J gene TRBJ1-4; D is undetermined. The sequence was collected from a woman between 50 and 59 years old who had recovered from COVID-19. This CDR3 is CASSQQSSATNEKLFF. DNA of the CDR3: TGTGCCAGCAGTCAACAATCCTCAGCAACTAATGAAAAACTGTTTTTT.